The present T cell receptor beta chain was sequenced within a study of blood T cell repertoires in COVID-19. Trimming shortened V by 1 base and J by 6 bases, and 22 bases separated the two germline ends. The length of the CDR3 is 17 residues. In germline, CDR1 is KGHSH, CDR2 LQKENI. Measured with immunoSEQ multiplex PCR; TCRdb has only the in-frame clones, and not every one. The data show approximately 240,000 clones, 70% to 90% seen once. The TCR sequence derives from a woman in her 30s who had recovered from COVID-19. Sequencing was performed on peripheral blood. This chain connects TRBV18 to TRBJ2-7; a weak D match, TRBD2 (5 bases). CDR3 nucleotides: TGTGCCAGCTCACCACTGGGAGTGGGCGTTCGGTTCCTCGAGCAGTACTTC. Amino acid sequence: CASSPLGVGVRFLEQYF.